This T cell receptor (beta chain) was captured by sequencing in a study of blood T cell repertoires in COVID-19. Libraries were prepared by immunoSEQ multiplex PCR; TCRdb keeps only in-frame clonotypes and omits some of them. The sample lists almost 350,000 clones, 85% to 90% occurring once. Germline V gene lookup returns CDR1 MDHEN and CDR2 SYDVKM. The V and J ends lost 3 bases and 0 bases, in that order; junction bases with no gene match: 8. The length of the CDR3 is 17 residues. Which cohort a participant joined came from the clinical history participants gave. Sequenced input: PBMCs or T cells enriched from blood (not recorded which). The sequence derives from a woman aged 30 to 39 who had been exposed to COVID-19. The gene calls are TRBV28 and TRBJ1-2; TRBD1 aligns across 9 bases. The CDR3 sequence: CASSFLQGAGTNYGYTF. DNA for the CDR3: TGTGCCAGCAGTTTTCTACAGGGGGCGGGAACTAACTATGGCTACACCTTC.